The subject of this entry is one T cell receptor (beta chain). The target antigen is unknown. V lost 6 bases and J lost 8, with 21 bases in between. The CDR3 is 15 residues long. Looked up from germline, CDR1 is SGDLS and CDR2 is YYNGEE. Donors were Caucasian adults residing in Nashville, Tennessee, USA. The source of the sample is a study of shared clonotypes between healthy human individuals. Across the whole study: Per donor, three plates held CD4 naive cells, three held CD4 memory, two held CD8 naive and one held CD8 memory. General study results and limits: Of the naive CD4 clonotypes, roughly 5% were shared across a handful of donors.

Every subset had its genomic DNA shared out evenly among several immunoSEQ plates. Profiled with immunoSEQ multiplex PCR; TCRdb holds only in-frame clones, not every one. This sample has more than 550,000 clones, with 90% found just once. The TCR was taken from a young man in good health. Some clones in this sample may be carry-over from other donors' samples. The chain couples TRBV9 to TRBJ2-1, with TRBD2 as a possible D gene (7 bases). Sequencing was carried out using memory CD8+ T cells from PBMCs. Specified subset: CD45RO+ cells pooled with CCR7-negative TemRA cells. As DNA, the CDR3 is TGTGCCAGCACCCGGGGGGACACCTGGTCCTATGAGCAGTTCTTC. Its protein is CASTRGDTWSYEQFF.